Sequencing of this T cell receptor beta chain was carried out in a study of blood T cell repertoires in COVID-19. The wider study: The United States, Italy and Spain supplied acute and convalescent COVID-19 samples.

Ages ranged from about 18 to 90 years, with residence in about 24 US areas. Cohort allocation depended upon clinical history that participants reported. Methods used by the authors: Scientists estimated how many nucleated cells there were by amplifying reference gene primers. Data came from immunoSEQ multiplex PCR; TCRdb stores just in-frame clones and leaves some out. V, J and clone size derive from that table, while D and trimming were established from the DNA sequence. The repertoire holds approximately 160,000 clones, 80% to 90% seen once, with approximately 4% in the top ten. This TCR was sampled from a woman aged 45 to 65 in a cohort exposed to, infected with or recovered from COVID-19 (not recorded which). Sequencing was carried out using PBMCs or T cells enriched from blood (not recorded which).

The CDR3 sequence is CASSQSDTQYF. Written as DNA, the CDR3 is TGTGCCAGCAGCCAAAGCGATACGCAGTATTTT. J is TRBJ2-3 and V is TRBV3-1 (or the pseudogene TRBV3-2); D call uncertain. The germline V gene has CDR1 LGHDT and CDR2 YNNKEL (reference sequence). V gave up 2 bases and J gave up 6 bases, with 3 bases separating them. CDR3 length: 11 residues.